These T cell receptor beta chains were read from a single sample in a study of STAT3 mutations in large granular lymphocyte leukemia. This table comes from immunoSEQ multiplex PCR, and its TCRdb copy is limited to in-frame clones, with some not included. The sample lists roughly 2,500 clones; roughly 70% were seen once. Sequenced input: peripheral blood mononuclear cells. The receptors here all came from a woman between 50 and 59 years old with T-cell large granular lymphocyte leukemia. Some clones in this sample may be carry-over from other donors' samples. CDR3s include the opening cysteine and the closing phenylalanine or tryptophan. The D gene is left open where the match is weak. Rows may omit the clone size; those that give it use once, few, many or a size class.

.	TRBV4-1	TRBJ2-3	.	CASSQDLTISTDTQYF	TGCGCCAGCAGCCAAGACCTAACTATTAGCACAGATACGCAGTATTTT
once	TRBV5-4	TRBJ2-6	TRBD1	CASRGQSVGSGANVLTF	TGTGCCAGCAGGGGACAGTCGGTGGGCTCTGGGGCCAACGTCCTGACTTTC
few	TRBV13	TRBJ2-7	TRBD2	CASSSRTSGSSYEQYF	TGTGCCAGCAGCTCCCGGACTAGCGGGAGTTCCTACGAGCAGTACTTC
.	TRBV5-1	TRBJ2-7	.	CASSQGIEQYF	TGCGCCAGCAGCCAGGGGATTGAGCAGTACTTC
.	TRBV6-5	TRBJ2-7	TRBD2	CASSTSGYEQYF	TGTGCCAGCAGTACTAGCGGCTACGAGCAGTACTTC
.	TRBV7-9	TRBJ1-2	TRBD1	CASSRGTGGVNYGYTF	TGTGCCAGCAGCCGTGGGACAGGGGGCGTTAACTATGGCTACACCTTC
.	TRBV30	TRBJ2-6	.	CAWNPLGGVGANVLTF	TGTGCCTGGAATCCCCTCGGAGGCGTTGGGGCCAACGTCCTGACTTTC
few	TRBV20-1	TRBJ2-5	.	CSAREVETQYF	TGCAGTGCTAGGGAAGTAGAGACCCAGTACTTC
.	TRBV25-1	TRBJ1-1	.	CASRLTGDAEAFF	TGTGCCAGCAGACTCACCGGGGATGCTGAAGCTTTCTTT
.	TRBV14	TRBJ2-7	.	CASSRAGTPHEQYF	TGTGCCAGCAGCCGGGCCGGGACTCCACACGAGCAGTACTTC
.	TRBV15	TRBJ1-2	.	CATSRDQDSRNYGYTF	TGTGCCACCAGCAGAGATCAGGACAGCCGTAACTATGGCTACACCTTC
.	TRBV4-2	TRBJ1-2	.	CASSQVWGLEYGYTF	TGTGCCAGCAGCCAAGTTTGGGGGCTAGAATATGGCTACACCTTC
few	TRBV5-1	TRBJ1-1	TRBD1	CASSPGTASWNTEAFF	TGCGCCAGCAGCCCGGGGACAGCCTCTTGGAACACTGAAGCTTTCTTT
few	TRBV18	TRBJ1-1	.	CASSPGTVNTEAFF	TGTGCCAGCTCACCAGGGACGGTTAACACTGAAGCTTTCTTT
.	TRBV7-9	TRBJ1-1	.	CASSYLETEAFF	TGTGCCAGCAGCTATCTAGAGACTGAAGCTTTCTTT
once	TRBV18	TRBJ1-2	.	CASSPWTGAYGHGYTF	TGTGCCAGCTCACCCTGGACGGGAGCTTATGGTCATGGCTACACCTTC
.	TRBV25-1	TRBJ2-5	.	CAVDTPQETQYF	TGTGCCGTGGACACCCCCCAAGAGACCCAGTACTTC
once	TRBV7-9	TRBJ1-5	TRBD1	CASSLGTGEGRNQPQHF	TGTGCCAGCAGCTTAGGGACAGGGGAAGGACGGAATCAGCCCCAGCATTTT
few	TRBV18	TRBJ2-7	.	CASSSGTENYEQYF	TGTGCCAGCTCAAGCGGGACAGAGAACTACGAGCAGTACTTC
few	TRBV5-1	TRBJ2-5	.	CASSSSWGQETQYF	TGCGCCAGCAGCTCCTCGTGGGGCCAAGAGACCCAGTACTTC
.	TRBV5-1	TRBJ2-7	.	CASSGDRGGFLYEQYF	TGCGCCAGCAGCGGTGACAGGGGAGGGTTTCTGTACGAGCAGTACTTC
.	TRBV7-9	TRBJ1-1	.	CASSLVANTEAFF	TGTGCCAGCAGCTTAGTTGCGAACACTGAAGCTTTCTTT
.	TRBV18	TRBJ2-7	.	CASSLGTSYEQYF	TGTGCCAGCTCACTAGGGACATCCTACGAGCAGTACTTC
.	TRBV5-1	TRBJ1-4	.	CASSLGATNEKLFF	TGCGCCAGCAGCTTGGGGGCAACTAATGAAAAACTGTTTTTT
few	TRBV5-1	TRBJ2-7	.	CASSLEGASSEQYF	TGCGCCAGCAGCTTAGAAGGGGCGTCCTCCGAGCAGTACTTC
.	TRBV29-1	TRBJ2-5	TRBD1	CSVAGTGQETQYF	TGCAGCGTGGCCGGGACAGGCCAGGAGACCCAGTACTTC
.	TRBV5-1	TRBJ2-3	.	CASSLALKTDTQYF	TGCGCCAGCAGCTTGGCCTTGAAAACAGATACGCAGTATTTT
.	TRBV13	TRBJ2-7	.	CASSSQSYEQYF	TGTGCCAGCAGCTCGCAGTCTTACGAGCAGTACTTC
.	TRBV30	TRBJ1-2	.	CAWVLTGGVGGYTF	TGTGCCTGGGTACTAACGGGGGGAGTGGGAGGCTACACCTTC
few	TRBV23-1	TRBJ2-7	.	CASRPTDQDPYEQYF	TGCGCCAGCAGACCGACGGACCAGGACCCCTACGAGCAGTACTTC
.	TRBV29-1	TRBJ2-3	TRBD2	CSVEVRGGAQYF	TGCAGCGTTGAAGTTCGGGGGGGGGCGCAGTATTTT
.	TRBV5-4	TRBJ1-2	.	CASTGRAENYGYTF	TGTGCCAGCACCGGCCGGGCAGAGAACTATGGCTACACCTTC
.	TRBV5-1	TRBJ2-5	TRBD2	CASSLGVAGAGETQYF	TGCGCCAGCAGCTTGGGGGTAGCGGGAGCTGGAGAGACCCAGTACTTC
.	TRBV12-5	TRBJ2-7	.	CASGLGQGPIYEQYF	TGTGCTAGTGGTTTGGGGCAGGGTCCCATCTACGAGCAGTACTTC
.	TRBV5-1	TRBJ2-3	TRBD2	CASSSGLAGDTQYF	TGCGCCAGCAGCTCCGGACTAGCTGGGGATACGCAGTATTTT
.	TRBV6-6	TRBJ2-7	.	CASSYDRAYEQYF	TGTGCCAGCAGTTACGACAGAGCCTACGAGCAGTACTTC
few	TRBV25-1	TRBJ2-7	.	CASSPPGNYEQYF	TGTGCCAGCAGTCCCCCAGGGAACTACGAGCAGTACTTC
few	TRBV5-1	TRBJ1-5	.	CASSLGATINQPQHF	TGCGCCAGCAGCTTGGGAGCGACAATCAATCAGCCCCAGCATTTT
.	TRBV30	TRBJ1-3	.	CAWGGAGANSGNTIYF	TGTGCCTGGGGAGGGGCAGGGGCCAACTCTGGAAACACCATATATTTT
.	TRBV27	TRBJ1-2	TRBD1	CASRPLSGQDYGYTF	TGTGCCAGCAGACCCCTATCGGGACAGGACTATGGCTACACCTTC
.	TRBV6-6	TRBJ1-4	TRBD1	CASRDRGAGEKLFF	TGTGCCAGCAGGGACAGGGGGGCCGGGGAAAAACTGTTTTTT
.	TRBV27	TRBJ2-7	TRBD1	CASRKDRVTYEQYF	TGTGCCAGCAGGAAGGACAGGGTGACCTACGAGCAGTACTTC
few	TRBV29-1	TRBJ1-2	.	CSVDGRDGYTF	TGCAGCGTTGACGGCCGGGATGGCTACACCTTC
.	TRBV5-1	TRBJ2-7	.	CASSPDGISPPRPYEQYF	TGCGCCAGCAGCCCGGATGGGATTTCTCCCCCTCGCCCCTACGAGCAGTACTTC
.	TRBV5-1	TRBJ2-3	.	CASSLAGASRADTQYF	TGCGCCAGCAGCTTGGCAGGGGCAAGTCGGGCAGATACGCAGTATTTT
.	TRBV7-9	TRBJ2-1	TRBD1	CASSSQGAVEQFF	TGTGCCAGCAGCTCACAGGGGGCCGTTGAGCAGTTCTTC
once	TRBV18	TRBJ1-4	TRBD1	CASSPQSTGGGDEKLFF	TGTGCCAGCTCACCTCAATCAACAGGGGGCGGCGATGAAAAACTGTTTTTT
.	TRBV5-1	TRBJ2-5	.	CASSLERIAQETQYF	TGCGCCAGCAGCTTGGAGCGGATAGCTCAAGAGACCCAGTACTTC
.	TRBV5-1	TRBJ2-1	.	CASSPQPGVSNEQFF	TGCGCCAGCAGCCCCCAACCGGGAGTCTCCAATGAGCAGTTCTTC
.	TRBV7-9	TRBJ1-5	.	CASSLASNQPQHF	TGTGCCAGCAGCCTCGCTAGCAATCAGCCCCAGCATTTT
few	TRBV10-2	TRBJ2-7	TRBD2	CASSSSGYEQYF	TGCGCCAGCAGTTCTAGCGGCTACGAGCAGTACTTC
.	TRBV5-1	TRBJ2-7	.	CASSSSNAYEQYF	TGCGCCAGCAGCTCCTCCAATGCCTACGAGCAGTACTTC
.	TRBV4-2	TRBJ2-7	.	CASSHTTGEAYEQYF	TGTGCCAGCAGCCATACGACAGGAGAGGCCTACGAGCAGTACTTC
.	TRBV5-1	TRBJ2-7	TRBD1	CASSSGQGEHEQYF	TGCGCCAGCAGCTCGGGACAGGGGGAACACGAGCAGTACTTC
.	TRBV7-9	TRBJ1-1	.	CASSLARVGTEAFF	TGTGCCAGCAGCTTAGCGAGGGTTGGCACTGAAGCTTTCTTT
few	TRBV18	TRBJ2-3	.	CASSPPLSLVATDTQYF	TGTGCCAGCTCACCCCCCCTATCTCTGGTGGCCACAGATACGCAGTATTTT
.	TRBV18	TRBJ1-2	TRBD1	CASSPIQDRPNYGYTF	TGTGCCAGCTCACCGATCCAGGACAGGCCTAACTATGGCTACACCTTC
.	TRBV7-9	TRBJ2-7	.	CASSYQNEQYF	TGTGCCAGCAGCTACCAGAACGAGCAGTACTTC
.	TRBV29-1	TRBJ1-1	.	CSVDGQNTEAFF	TGCAGCGTTGACGGTCAGAACACTGAAGCTTTCTTT
.	TRBV6-5	TRBJ2-5	.	CASSLSRAQETQYF	TGTGCCAGCAGCCTAAGCAGGGCGCAAGAGACCCAGTACTTC